This TCR beta chain was captured in a study of blood T cells in healthy people across ages. Whole-study findings and limits: Expanded clonotype shifts may have been confounded, as the donors had an unknown CMV status. A greater number of naive CD4+ cells and higher diversity distinguished long-lived donors from aged donors.

A J-beta primer mix and a sample-barcoded 5' primer were used in a second PCR of roughly 6 to 11 cycles. TCRdb re-called the 5' RACE reads with MiXCR, one entry per CDR3 protein. In the table there are fewer than 1,000,000 distinct CDR3 sequences, about 45% of which are singletons. Germline CDR1 reads SGDLS; CDR2 reads YYNGEE. Trimming pared 0 bases from V and 3 bases from J, leaving 5 bases between. The CDR3 has 13 amino acids. Each sample yielded at least 6 million isolated PBMCs. This clonotype came up many times. The antigen remains undetermined. This rearrangement joins TRBV9 to TRBJ2-3; D remains ambiguous. Sequenced input: blood. The sequence was collected from a man at least 80 years old in good health. The CDR3 spells CASSVVTTDTQYF. The CDR3 nucleotides are TGTGCCAGCAGCGTAGTAACTACAGATACGCAGTATTTT.